This T cell receptor (beta chain) was found in a study of T cells after yellow fever vaccination. Findings and limits, study-wide: Clones from primary vaccination mostly reappeared after the booster (about 97% CD4, under 90% CD8). The CD4 compartment and the CD8 compartment contained a small share of clonotypes in common.

Germline trimming cut 6 bases from V and 0 bases from J; bases unmatched to any gene: 7. Germline CDR1 DFQATT, CDR2 SNEGSKA (reference sequence). This CDR3 is built from 16 residues. TCRdb reanalysed the 5' RACE reads using MiXCR and keeps one entry per CDR3 protein. The sample has 350,000 to 450,000 distinct CDR3 sequences; more than 5.5% are singletons. This clonotype has a handful of counts. Its target is unknown. Sample: PBMCs, taken 5 days after the yellow fever booster vaccination. This receptor was taken from a man aged 30-40 years who received the YFV17D yellow fever vaccine. The J gene is TRBJ2-4, the V gene TRBV20-1, with 11 bases aligning to TRBD2. CDR3 region: CSARGTSGIAKNIQYF. The CDR3 DNA sequence: TGCAGTGCGCGGGGGACTAGCGGTATAGCCAAAAACATTCAGTACTTC.